The 25 T cell receptor beta chains reported below all come from one sample, sequenced in a study of T cell clonality in common variable immunodeficiency. Clones were read by immunoSEQ multiplex PCR, and TCRdb kept only the in-frame ones, dropping some. The sample contains approximately 50,000 clones, none of them singletons. What was sequenced was peripheral blood mononuclear cells. The source of these receptors is a person aged 18 to 70 in good health.

A remark on this clone: The observed sequence ends 3 residues before the CDR3 terminus, with the missing tail filled in from the germline J gene. This chain joins TRBV18 and TRBJ1-2, with TRBD1 matching over 8 bases. The CDR3 covers 14 residues. Germline V lookup: CDR1 KGHSH, CDR2 LQKENI. The DNA read from the CDR3 is TGTGCCAGCTCAGCGGGACAGGACAACTACGAC. It codes for CASSAGQDNYD. The complete CDR3 sequence is CASSAGQDNYDYTF. The whole variable domain, filled in from reference TRBV18 and TRBJ1-2, reads NAGVMQNPRHLVRRRGQEARLRCSPMKGHSHVYWYRQLPEEGLKFMVYLQKENIIDESGMPKERFSAEFPKEGPSILRIQQVVRGDSAAYFCASSAGQDNYDYTFGSGTRLTVV.

This clone was detected ten times or more. The CDR3 end falls 3 residues outside the read, so it is completed with the germline J gene. V is TRBV6-4 and J is TRBJ2-2; 8 bases fit TRBD2. Germline trimming cut 5 bases from V and 4 bases from J; bases unmatched to any gene: 0. This CDR3 contains 13 residues. Germline CDR1 reads MRHNA; CDR2 reads SNTAGT. The CDR3 is CASSSGSTGELFF. The CDR3 bases that were read are TGTGCCAGCAGTAGCGGGAGCACCGGGGAG.

At least ten counts were recorded for this clone. The read gets to within 3 residues of the CDR3 end, and the germline J gene fills in the rest. The chain has TRBV29-1 and TRBJ2-3, with 7 bases matching TRBD1. The V and J ends lost 0 bases and 3 bases, in that order; junction bases with no gene match: 6. Germline-derived CDR1 and CDR2 are SQVTM and ANQGSEA. The CDR3 runs 15 residues. The CDR3 bases that were read are TGCAGCGTTGAAGATCTACAGGGGTCGACAGATACG. Protein product: CSVEDLQGSTDT. The entire CDR3 protein reads CSVEDLQGSTDTQYF.

The sample holds many counts of this clone. The observed sequence ends 3 residues before the CDR3 terminus, with the missing tail filled in from the germline J gene. The chain combines TRBV7-2 with TRBJ1-1; D remains ambiguous. Germline CDR1 and CDR2: SGHTA and FQGNSA. Trimming stripped 1 base from V and 2 bases from J, with 5 bases between. This CDR3 is built from 13 residues. The CDR3 protein is CASSLEYNTEAFF. The CDR3 DNA, read in part, is TGTGCCAGCAGCTTAGAATATAACACTGAA.

This clone was counted at least ten times. Read data end 3 residues before the CDR3 end; the end is taken from the germline J gene. The chain joins TRBV7-2 to TRBJ1-2; D might be TRBD1 (6 bases). The CDR3 is made up of 14 amino acids. CDR1 is SGHTA and CDR2 is FQGNSA in the germline V gene. Trimming took 0 bases from V and 4 from J, leaving 9 bases between them. CDR3 bases read: TGTGCCAGCAGCTTAGCGGAACAGGGCTATGGC. Its translation is CASSLAEQGYG. The full CDR3 protein is CASSLAEQGYGYTF.

This clone occurred many times. The read terminates 3 residues before the CDR3 end, so the remaining end is supplied by the germline J gene. The genes are TRBV19 and TRBJ2-7; 8 bases are shared with TRBD2. The V gene's germline CDR1 is LNHDA and CDR2 SQIVND (reference sequence). CDR3 length: 17 amino acids. J gave up 2 bases and V 3 bases, and 12 bases lay outside the gene matches. CDR3 bases read: TGTGCCAGTAGTATTCGGGAGAGCGGGAGAGCCCCCTACGAG. Amino acids: CASSIRESGRAPYE. The full CDR3 reads CASSIRESGRAPYEQYF.

This clone was seen repeatedly, ten times or more. The read terminates 3 residues ahead of where the CDR3 ends, so the germline J gene completes it. The V gene is TRBV12-3 or TRBV12-4, the J gene TRBJ2-7; 7 positions agree with TRBD1. V was pared by 6 bases and J by 2 bases, with 4 bases of the junction left unmatched. This CDR3 is 13 amino acids long. CDR3 DNA (partial): TGTGCCAGCAGCCGTACAGGGGCCTACGAG. Translating gives CASSRTGAYE. The complete CDR3 reads CASSRTGAYEQYF.

This clone was counted many times. The CDR3 end is not reached by the read, which stops 3 residues before it; the germline J gene fills it in. The V gene is TRBV28, the J gene TRBJ2-2, with D possibly matching TRBD2 (5 bases). V lost 6 bases to trimming and J lost 5 bases, with 16 bases between them. From germline, CDR1 is MDHEN and CDR2 SYDVKM. This CDR3 region has 15 residues. The CDR3 region is CASSQPRSGTGELFF. CDR3 bases read: TGTGCCAGCAGCCAACCGCGCTCGGGGACCGGGGAG.

This clone occurred many times. The DNA ends 3 residues before the CDR3 does, and the rest of the CDR3 is filled in from the germline J gene. The J gene is TRBJ2-5, the V gene TRBV5-1; 8 bases line up with TRBD1. The CDR3 is 15 residues long. From germline, CDR1 is SGHRS and CDR2 YFSETQ. Losses at the gene ends were 3 bases for V and 4 bases for J; bases not matched to a gene: 8. This CDR3 is CASSWAGQGRETQYF. The CDR3 bases that were read are TGCGCCAGCAGCTGGGCCGGACAGGGCCGAGAGACC.

On this clone: The missing CDR3 end, 3 residues past where the read stops, is filled in from the germline J gene. The chain recombines TRBV19 with TRBJ2-1; 16 positions match TRBD2. The length of the CDR3 is 20 residues. Germline values: CDR1 LNHDA, CDR2 SQIVND (reference sequence). V lost 6 bases, J lost 4 bases, and 15 bases stayed unmatched. This chain's CDR3 is CASRRGPGTSGREGYNEQFF. The DNA read from the CDR3 is TGTGCCAGTAGGAGGGGGCCTGGGACTAGCGGGAGGGAGGGATACAATGAG.

This clone was seen only a few times. From the germline J gene comes the end of the CDR3, since the read stops 3 residues before it. V is TRBV6-1 and J is TRBJ1-2; weak D call: TRBD1 (6 bases). The CDR3 consists of 12 residues. The germline CDR1 and CDR2 sequences are MNHNS and SASEGT. The sequenced part of the CDR3 DNA is TGTGCCAGCAGTGTCTATGGACAGACA. Protein sequence: CASSVYGQT. The whole CDR3 region reads CASSVYGQTYTF.

There are many counts of this clone. The read stops 3 residues short of the end of the CDR3; the missing end is completed from the germline J gene. The chain uses TRBV28 and TRBJ1-2; no definite D call. This CDR3 is 12 amino acids long. Germline V gives CDR1 MDHEN, CDR2 SYDVKM. The DNA read from the CDR3 is TGTGCCAGCTCCCCGGTTTTGTACGGC. This gives the protein CASSPVLYG. From start to end, the CDR3 is CASSPVLYGYTF.

This clone has a count of ten or more. Sequencing ends 3 residues short of the CDR3 end; the germline J gene provides the rest. The chain recombines TRBV20-1 with TRBJ2-5; 9 nucleotides match TRBD1. V lost 6 bases and J lost 2; bases outside the gene matches: 10. Germline-derived CDR1 and CDR2 are DFQATT and SNEGSKA (reference sequence). This CDR3 spans 15 amino acids. The CDR3 bases that were read are TGCAGTGCCACACCGACGACAGGGGGTCAAGAGACC. Its translation: CSATPTTGGQET. The whole CDR3 sequence is CSATPTTGGQETQYF.

This clone was recorded at least ten times. The CDR3 end falls 3 residues outside the read, so it is completed with the germline J gene. The V call is TRBV5-1, the J call TRBJ2-5; possible D gene TRBD1, 6 bases. V was trimmed by 7 bases and J by 0 bases, leaving 13 bases between them. The CDR3 has 14 amino acids. Per the germline V gene, CDR1 is SGHRS and CDR2 is YFSETQ. Partial CDR3 DNA: TGCGCCAGCGGTCACCAGGGGAACCAAGAGACC. Its protein product is CASGHQGNQET. The entire CDR3 protein is CASGHQGNQETQYF.

This clone was recorded at least ten times. The missing CDR3 end, 3 residues past where the read stops, is filled in from the germline J gene. This rearrangement joins TRBV7-9 to TRBJ2-2, with 7 positions matching TRBD1. The CDR3 covers 14 residues. The germline gives CDR1 SEHNR, CDR2 FQNEAQ (reference sequence). V shed 7 bases and J 4 bases; nucleotides not matched to a gene: 6. The CDR3 sequence: CASIPTGITGELFF. CDR3 bases read: TGTGCCAGCATCCCGACAGGGATCACCGGGGAG.

This clone was detected ten times or more. The read falls 3 residues short of the CDR3 end, and the missing part is taken from the germline J gene. V and J are TRBV20-1 and TRBJ1-1, with TRBD1 as a possible D gene (6 bases). CDR1 and CDR2 (germline): DFQATT, SNEGSKA (reference sequence). With 4 bases removed from V and 6 bases from J, the gap between germline ends came to 15 bases. This CDR3 contains 13 residues. The covered CDR3 bases are TGCAGTGCTATCTATGGGGGCCGGGCTGAA. Residues: CSAIYGGRAE. In full, the CDR3 reads CSAIYGGRAEAFF.

This clone was seen at least ten times. The read comes to an end 3 residues before the CDR3 does, leaving the germline J gene to fill in the end. The chain couples TRBV4-1 to TRBJ2-2; 7 positions match TRBD2. Trimming cost V 4 bases and J 0 bases; bases outside gene matches: 5. Germline CDR1 and CDR2: MGHRA and YSYEKL. The CDR3 is 16 amino acids. Incomplete CDR3 DNA: TGCGCCAGCAGCCTCCGGGACTATACGAACACCGGGGAG. Residues: CASSLRDYTNTGE. The whole CDR3 protein reads CASSLRDYTNTGELFF.

This clone was seen repeatedly, ten times or more. The CDR3 end lies 3 residues beyond the end of the read and is filled in from the germline J gene. The V gene is TRBV5-1, the J gene TRBJ2-3, with D unresolved. The CDR3 loop spans 13 amino acids. V lost 2 bases and J lost 2, with 6 bases in between. Germline assignment: CDR1 SGHRS and CDR2 YFSETQ. The sequenced CDR3 bases are TGCGCCAGCAGCTTATTCCACACAGATACG. Residues: CASSLFHTDT. The whole CDR3 sequence is CASSLFHTDTQYF.

This clone was recorded at least ten times. Sequencing ends 3 residues short of the CDR3 end; the germline J gene provides the rest. J is TRBJ1-1 and V is TRBV19; no definite D call. V lost 2 bases to trimming and J lost 1 base, with 5 bases between them. The CDR3 is made up of 13 amino acids. Germline V gene lookup returns CDR1 LNHDA and CDR2 SQIVND (reference sequence). CDR3 amino acids: CASSISGNTEAFF. The CDR3 DNA, read in part, is TGTGCCAGTAGTATATCGGGGAACACTGAA.

This clone was detected ten times or more. The sequenced part of the CDR3 DNA is TGTGCCAGCAGCCGCCGGGACAGGGACTACGAG. Translating it yields CASSRRDRDYE. The full CDR3 sequence reads CASSRRDRDYEQYF. The chain couples TRBV5-5 to TRBJ2-7; TRBD1 matches 9 bases. The DNA ends 3 residues before the CDR3 does, and the rest of the CDR3 is filled in from the germline J gene. Germline lookup yields CDR1 SGHKS and CDR2 YYEKEE (reference sequence). The CDR3 length is 14 residues. J was trimmed by 3 bases and V by 4 bases; bases with no gene match: 5.

This clone was seen many times. The observed sequence ends 3 residues before the CDR3 terminus, with the missing tail filled in from the germline J gene. V and J are TRBV12-3 or TRBV12-4 and TRBJ2-5, with D unresolved. CDR3 length: 13 residues. V was clipped by 6 bases and J by 5 bases, with 13 bases between them. This CDR3 is CASSNNPRETQYF. CDR3 bases read: TGTGCCAGCAGCAATAATCCCCGGGAGACC.

Many counts were recorded for this clone. The sequenced fragment ends 3 residues before the CDR3 boundary, so the rest is inferred from the germline J gene. The chain combines TRBV19 with TRBJ1-1; perhaps TRBD1 as D (5 bases). The germline gives CDR1 LNHDA, CDR2 SQIVND (reference sequence). This CDR3 region has 15 residues. V gave up 3 bases and J gave up 2 bases, with 13 bases separating them. CDR3 sequence: CASSMEGTSNTEAFF. CDR3 DNA, as far as it was read: TGTGCCAGTAGTATGGAAGGGACTTCAAACACTGAA. The full variable domain, rest sourced from reference TRBV19 and TRBJ1-1, is DGGITQSPKYLFRKEGQNVTLSCEQNLNHDAMYWYRQDPGQGLRLIYYSQIVNDFQKGDIAEGYSVSREKKESFPLTVTSAQKNPTAFYLCASSMEGTSNTEAFFGQGTRLTVV.

This clone was counted at least ten times. The read is 3 residues too short to cover the CDR3 end, so that end is filled in from the germline J gene. The rearrangement links TRBV13 to TRBJ1-1; TRBD1 matches at 7 bases. The CDR3 loop spans 17 amino acids. V dropped 5 bases and J dropped 2; count of bases not matched to a gene: 14. CDR1 is PRHDT and CDR2 is FYEKMQ in the germline V gene (reference sequence). The CDR3 bases that were read are TGTGCCAGCAGCCCTCTCCCGGGACAGAGAATTAACACTGAA. It translates to CASSPLPGQRINTE. The complete CDR3 protein is CASSPLPGQRINTEAFF.

This clone was counted between two and nine times. With a much larger clone just one base away, this may be a read error. The CDR3 end lies 3 residues beyond the end of the read and is filled in from the germline J gene. Within the sample, other DNA sequences also encode this same CDR3. V is TRBV18 and J is TRBJ1-3; D gene uncertain. Germline V CDR1 and CDR2: KGHSH, LQKENI. The CDR3 is made up of 15 amino acids. The CDR3 DNA, read in part, is TGTGCCAGCTCACCACCTATGCGGGCTGGAAACACG. Translating gives CASSPPMRAGNT. The whole CDR3 is CASSPPMRAGNTIYF.

This clone appeared many times. The read gets to within 3 residues of the CDR3 end, and the germline J gene fills in the rest. The chain uses TRBV11-3 and TRBJ1-2, with 7 bases matching TRBD1. Germline assignment: CDR1 SGHNT and CDR2 YENEEA. V gave up 5 bases and J gave up 1 base; unmatched junction bases: 1. The CDR3 length is 13 residues. Partial CDR3 DNA: TGTGCCAGCAGCCAGGGGGGTAACTATGGC. It codes for CASSQGGNYG. In full, the CDR3 reads CASSQGGNYGYTF.